Listed here are 10 T cell receptor beta chains from one sample, sequenced in a study of T-cell memory formation after mild COVID-19. Each CDR3 protein gets one entry after TCRdb re-called the 5' RACE reads with MiXCR. This table holds about 500,000 distinct CDR3 sequences, around 21% found once. Sample: PBMCs or a T cell subset sorted from them (not recorded which). The receptors were gathered from an adult woman who had mild COVID-19 (a few samples of this study predate the infection). Cell type and time point are not known.

This clonotype was counted at least ten times. The germline gene is not matched at one end of the junction; a read error may be the cause. The chain is built from TRBV12-3 or TRBV12-4 and TRBJ2-1; D perhaps matches TRBD2 (6 bases). The CDR3 totals 12 residues. CDR3 coding DNA: TGTGCCAGCAGCTTAGGAGGGCATGAGCAGTTCTTC. It is translated as CASSLGGHEQFF.

The J gene is TRBJ2-5, the V gene TRBV5-1, with 8 bases identical to TRBD2. Germline values: CDR1 SGHRS, CDR2 YFSETQ. This CDR3 contains 15 residues. V shed 1 base, J shed 5 bases, and the junction held 7 bases outside the gene matches. CDR3 sequence: CASSLTSGSTETQYF. In nucleotides, the CDR3 is TGCGCCAGCAGCTTGACTAGCGGTAGTACGGAGACCCAGTACTTC. The whole variable domain, filled in from reference TRBV5-1 and TRBJ2-5, reads KAGVTQTPRYLIKTRGQQVTLSCSPISGHRSVSWYQQTPGQGLQFLFEYFSETQRNKGNFPGRFSGRQFSNSRSEMNVSTLELGDSALYLCASSLTSGSTETQYFGPGTRLLVL.

The chain joins TRBV20-1 to TRBJ1-6; D unclear. CDR1 DFQATT and CDR2 SNEGSKA come from the germline V gene (reference sequence). The CDR3 length is 17 residues. V was shortened by 0 bases and J by 0 bases, with 12 bases between the two germline ends. CDR3 loop: CSARDSTKSSYNSPLHF. CDR3 bases: TGCAGTGCTAGAGACTCGACAAAGAGCTCCTATAATTCACCCCTCCACTTT.

In this sample, this clonotype turned up many times. This rearrangement joins TRBV20-1 to TRBJ2-1; 11 bases line up with TRBD2. Germline values: CDR1 DFQATT, CDR2 SNEGSKA (reference sequence). There are 14 residues in the CDR3. V was clipped by 6 bases and J by 4 bases; unmatched bases: 5. The CDR3 loop reads CSAPSGRLYNEQFF. The DNA of the CDR3 is TGCAGTGCCCCTAGCGGGAGGCTTTACAATGAGCAGTTCTTC.

This chain uses TRBV7-2 with TRBJ2-3, with D uncertain. The germline CDR1 and CDR2 sequences are SGHTA and FQGNSA. The V gene lost 3 bases and the J gene lost 6 bases, with 16 bases spanning the gap. This CDR3 has 15 amino acids. The CDR3 DNA is TGTGCCAGCAGCTTGGGTAGCAGAATGGGGGATACGCAGTATTTT. Encoded protein: CASSLGSRMGDTQYF.

Notes on this clonotype: One junction end does not reproduce the germline sequence, and a read error may be involved. The chain combines TRBV5-1 with TRBJ2-1; maybe TRBD2 (5 bases). The CDR3 spans 15 residues. Per germline, CDR1 SGHRS and CDR2 YFSETQ. In nucleotides, the CDR3 is TGCGCCAGAAGCTACGGGGATGTCTCCTACAATGAGCAGTTCTTC. It yields the protein CARSYGDVSYNEQFF.

This clonotype was seen a handful of times. This chain uses TRBV2 with TRBJ2-1; D is perhaps TRBD1 (6 bases). V lost 6 bases to trimming and J lost 0 bases, with 15 bases between them. The CDR3 length is 16 residues. Germline CDR1 and CDR2: SNHLY and FYNNEI. In DNA, the CDR3 is TGTGCCAGCAGATACCAGGGGCACGGCTCCTACAATGAGCAGTTCTTC. Its protein is CASRYQGHGSYNEQFF.

The genes are TRBV6-5 and TRBJ2-3; D may be TRBD2 (7 bases). The CDR3 contains 16 residues. The V and J ends lost 5 bases and 4 bases respectively, with 19 bases between them. CDR1 is MNHEY, CDR2 SVGAGI, per germline. CDR3 amino acids: CASSASKGGGSDTQYF. CDR3 in DNA: TGTGCCAGCAGTGCCTCAAAGGGGGGAGGGTCAGATACGCAGTATTTT.

The chain is built from TRBV7-2 and TRBJ2-1; 11 bases line up with TRBD1. Germline V gene sequence: CDR1 SGHTA, CDR2 FQGNSA. Losses at the gene ends were 4 bases for V and 4 bases for J; bases not matched to a gene: 6. There are 16 residues in the CDR3. Here the CDR3 DNA reads TGTGCCAGCAGCTCCTCCGGGACAGGGGGTTACAATGAGCAGTTCTTC. This gives the protein CASSSSGTGGYNEQFF.

This clonotype was picked up many times. The gene calls are TRBV6-5 and TRBJ2-2, with D perhaps matching TRBD1 or TRBD2 (5 bases each). The CDR3 consists of 19 residues. V shed 2 bases and J shed 0 bases, with 19 bases lying between them. From germline, CDR1 is MNHEY and CDR2 SVGAGI. As DNA, the CDR3 is TGTGCCAGCAGTTACAGTTTAGGACCGGGACGCACGAACACCGGGGAGCTGTTTTTT. Its protein product is CASSYSLGPGRTNTGELFF.